The present T cell receptor (beta chain) was sequenced within a study of cytomegalovirus exposure and HLA in healthy donors. The assay was immunoSEQ multiplex PCR, and TCRdb's table has in-frame clones only and misses some. Found here are about 120,000 clones, more than 75% of them singletons; the top ten hold 2.1%. The CDR3 runs 11 residues. V dropped 5 bases and J dropped 12 bases, with 14 bases sitting between them. From germline, CDR1 is MNHEY and CDR2 SVGAGI. What was sequenced was PBMCs. The rearrangement uses TRBV6-5 and TRBJ2-7; D remains unclear. The receptor was isolated from a woman aged 25 to 45 in good health and CMV-seronegative. The CDR3 reads CASSGSGKRYF. The CDR3 nucleotides read TGTGCCAGCAGTGGTTCTGGTAAGCGGTACTTC.